This T cell receptor beta chain was recorded in a study of post-analysis software for immune sequencing data. Prepared TCR beta cDNA libraries contained unique molecular identifiers. TCRdb redid the calling of the PCR reads with MiXCR, one entry per CDR3 protein. The data show around 700,000 distinct CDR3 sequences, with 55% to 60% seen just once and 11% held by the top ten. As regards this clonotype: Antigen unknown.

Germline V gives CDR1 SGHTA, CDR2 FQGNSA. This CDR3 has 15 residues. Study conclusions and caveats: A handful of TRBV segments, including TRBV5-6, TRBV5-1 and TRBV20-1, were more frequent in patients than controls.

This clonotype was obtained from a girl aged 2-9 years with multiple sclerosis. Source material: blood. The V and J genes are TRBV7-2 and TRBJ2-5; 8 bases are shared with TRBD1. The J call is doubtful: the DNA matches TRBJ2-7 better. This CDR3 is CASSLAGQGTYEQYF. The CDR3 DNA sequence: TGTGCCAGCAGCTTAGCCGGACAGGGAACCTACGAGCAGTACTTC.